This is a list of T cell receptor beta chains from one sample in a study of blood T cell repertoires in COVID-19. Clones were read by immunoSEQ multiplex PCR, and TCRdb kept only the in-frame ones, dropping some. The table lists 390,000 or so clones, over 80% of them singletons. What was sequenced was PBMCs or T cells enriched from blood (not recorded which). These receptors all come from a woman in her 50s who had recovered from COVID-19. Both conserved end residues are part of each CDR3. The D gene is left open where the match is weak. Part of the rows lack a size; the others show once, few, many or a class for expanded clones.

>TRBJ1-2|NA|16|NA|TRBV18
TGTGCCAGCTCCCTGGGGGGTACGACCGCTTCGGGTGGCTACACCTTC
CASSLGGTTASGGYTF
>TRBJ1-1|TRBD1|15|NA|TRBV13
TGTGCCAGCAGCTTAGTGGGACAGCTGAACACTGAAGCTTTCTTT
CASSLVGQLNTEAFF
>TRBJ1-1|NA|14|once|TRBV2
TGTGCCAGCAGCCCGATAAAGCAGGGCCATGAAGCTTTCTTT
CASSPIKQGHEAFF
>TRBJ2-7|TRBD1|14|NA|TRBV19
TGTGCCAGTAAGTTAGGACAGGGGTTCTACGAGCAGTACTTC
CASKLGQGFYEQYF
>TRBJ1-1|NA|15|NA|TRBV5-1
TGCGCCAGCAGCTTGATGGGCCAGCCTCCAACTGAAGCTTTCTTT
CASSLMGQPPTEAFF
>TRBJ2-3|TRBD1|15|NA|TRBV7-6
TGTGCCAGCAGCCTCGGACAGGGAGGCACAGATACGCAGTATTTT
CASSLGQGGTDTQYF
>TRBJ2-7|TRBD2|15|NA|TRBV3-1/TRBV3-2
TGTGCCAGCAGCCCACTAGCGGGGGCCGCCTACGAGCAGTACTTC
CASSPLAGAAYEQYF
>TRBJ1-5|NA|13|NA|TRBV30
TGTGCCTGGAGTCTGCAGGGAAATCAGCCCCAGCATTTT
CAWSLQGNQPQHF
>TRBJ2-7|NA|15|once|TRBV6-1
TGTGCCAGCAGTGACAGGGTTGGGGGCTTGGACGAGCAGTACTTC
CASSDRVGGLDEQYF
>TRBJ1-5|NA|15|NA|TRBV12-5
TGTGCTAGTGGTTTGGGACTCTCAACGAGGCAGCCCCAGCATTTT
CASGLGLSTRQPQHF
>TRBJ2-7|NA|14|NA|TRBV9
TGTGCCAGCAGCCTCCTAGCGTACACCTACGAGCAGTACTTC
CASSLLAYTYEQYF
>TRBJ1-3|TRBD1|20|NA|TRBV29-1
TGCAGCGTTACTACATTCGGGACAGGGGCCCCGGCCCTCTCTGGAAACACCATATATTTT
CSVTTFGTGAPALSGNTIYF
>TRBJ2-2|NA|14|NA|TRBV5-1
TGCGCCAGCAGCATCGGACAGAACACCGGGGAGCTGTTTTTT
CASSIGQNTGELFF
>TRBJ2-7|NA|14|NA|TRBV19
TGTGCCAGTAGTATAGCCACCACTTCCTACGAGCAGTACTTC
CASSIATTSYEQYF
>TRBJ2-1|TRBD2|17|NA|TRBV28
TGTGCCAGCAGCCCACGACTAGCGGGAGGGGGCTACAATGAGCAGTTCTTC
CASSPRLAGGGYNEQFF
>TRBJ1-2|TRBD1|16|NA|TRBV7-8
TGTGCCAGCAGCTTAGACTTCGGACAGGGGGCTGGGGGCTACACCTTC
CASSLDFGQGAGGYTF
>TRBJ1-1|NA|15|NA|TRBV9
TGTGCCAGCAGCGTAGGTCTCGGGGTGAACACTGAAGCTTTCTTT
CASSVGLGVNTEAFF
>TRBJ1-2|NA|11|NA|TRBV30
TGTGCCTGGACGGTAAACTATGGCTACACCTTC
CAWTVNYGYTF
>TRBJ2-7|NA|9|NA|TRBV2
TGTGCCAGCAGTGAAGACAGGGACTTC
CASSEDRDF
>TRBJ2-7|TRBD2|16|NA|TRBV7-2
TGTGCCAGCAGCCTGTCGACTAGCGGAGGGGCCTACGAGCAGTACTTC
CASSLSTSGGAYEQYF
>TRBJ1-2|NA|17|NA|TRBV4-1
TGCGCCAGCAGCCAAGCTGGGGTGGAGGGGAGGATCAATGGCTACACCTTC
CASSQAGVEGRINGYTF
>TRBJ2-1|TRBD2|16|NA|TRBV3-1/TRBV3-2
TGTGCCAGCAGCCAATTCAGGCGGGGGGGCAGGAATGAGCAGTTCTTC
CASSQFRRGGRNEQFF
>TRBJ1-1|NA|14|few|TRBV2
TGTGCCAGCAGGGGGGGTTTGGGGCTCACTGAAGCTTTCTTT
CASRGGLGLTEAFF
>TRBJ1-1|TRBD1|19|NA|TRBV4-3
TGCGCCAGCAGCCAAGGGTTTCAGGACAGGACTTACACGAACACTGAAGCTTTCTTT
CASSQGFQDRTYTNTEAFF
>TRBJ2-1|TRBD1|16|NA|TRBV5-1
TGCGCCAGCAGCCCCTTAGGACAGGGGTACTACAATGAGCAGTTCTTC
CASSPLGQGYYNEQFF
>TRBJ2-1|TRBD1|15|NA|TRBV11-2
TGTGCCAGCAGCCGGACCGGGACAGCCTACAATGAGCAGTTCTTC
CASSRTGTAYNEQFF